The rows below give T cell receptor beta chains drawn from one sample of a study of identifying expanded T cells in peripheral blood. Profiled with immunoSEQ multiplex PCR; TCRdb holds only in-frame clones, not every one. The table lists 84,000 or so clones, 70% to 90% of them singletons. Sequencing was performed on blood. All receptors derive from a person aged 18 to 70 in good health. Both conserved end residues are part of each CDR3. Each record gives: CDR3 protein, CDR3 DNA, V gene, J gene, clone size, D gene. D genes are given only for firm matches. Clone size appears in some rows only: once, few, many, or a class for an expanded clone.

CDR3: CASFLRAGYTEAFF; DNA: TGTGCCAGCTTCCTCAGGGCCGGTTACACTGAAGCTTTCTTT; V: TRBV2; J: TRBJ1-1; size: NA; D: NA
CDR3: CAWSEQANTEAFF; DNA: TGTGCCTGGAGTGAACAGGCTAACACTGAAGCTTTCTTT; V: TRBV30; J: TRBJ1-1; size: NA; D: NA
CDR3: CASSRGQGLGYEQYF; DNA: TGCGCCAGCAGCCGAGGACAGGGTTTGGGCTACGAGCAGTACTTC; V: TRBV5-1; J: TRBJ2-7; size: NA; D: TRBD1
CDR3: CASSLGSGRTSFQRTEAFF; DNA: TGCGCCAGCAGCTTGGGCAGCGGCAGGACCAGCTTCCAGCGCACTGAAGCTTTCTTT; V: TRBV5-1; J: TRBJ1-1; size: NA; D: NA
CDR3: CASSFVMNTEAFF; DNA: TGCGCCAGCAGCTTTGTTATGAACACTGAAGCTTTCTTT; V: TRBV5-1; J: TRBJ1-1; size: NA; D: NA
CDR3: CASSPPGVNYEQYF; DNA: TGTGCCAGCTCACCCCCGGGCGTTAACTACGAGCAGTACTTC; V: TRBV18; J: TRBJ2-7; size: NA; D: NA
CDR3: CANRGPDYEQYF; DNA: TGTGCCAACAGGGGGCCTGACTACGAGCAGTACTTC; V: TRBV6-1; J: TRBJ2-7; size: NA; D: TRBD1
CDR3: CASSRRRDREKNTEAFF; DNA: TGTGCCAGCAGCCGAAGAAGGGACAGGGAAAAGAACACTGAAGCTTTCTTT; V: TRBV7-9; J: TRBJ1-1; size: NA; D: TRBD1
CDR3: CASSENGAGINNQPQHF; DNA: TGTGCCAGCAGTGAAAATGGGGCAGGAATCAACAATCAGCCCCAGCATTTT; V: TRBV6-1; J: TRBJ1-5; size: NA; D: NA
CDR3: CAWSQDRGDQPQHF; DNA: TGTGCCTGGAGCCAGGACAGGGGAGATCAGCCCCAGCATTTT; V: TRBV30; J: TRBJ1-5; size: NA; D: TRBD1
CDR3: CASTTGESYQPQHF; DNA: TGTGCCAGCACGACAGGGGAAAGTTATCAGCCCCAGCATTTT; V: TRBV7-8; J: TRBJ1-5; size: NA; D: TRBD1
CDR3: CASAARTAGNTIYF; DNA: TGTGCCAGCGCTGCCCGGACAGCAGGAAACACCATATATTTT; V: TRBV21-1; J: TRBJ1-3; size: once; D: NA
CDR3: CASSPDVGYTF; DNA: TGTGCCAGCAGCCCAGACGTGGGCTACACCTTC; V: TRBV7-2; J: TRBJ1-2; size: NA; D: NA
CDR3: CASSLGVAPNEQFF; DNA: TGTGCCAGCAGCTTAGGAGTAGCTCCCAATGAGCAGTTCTTC; V: TRBV7-9; J: TRBJ2-1; size: NA; D: NA
CDR3: CASSAGFGTTGGTDTQYF; DNA: TGTGCCAGCAGCGCGGGATTCGGGACTACCGGAGGCACAGATACGCAGTATTTT; V: TRBV9; J: TRBJ2-3; size: NA; D: TRBD2
CDR3: CASSLGYRETEQYF; DNA: TGTGCCAGCAGTTTAGGTTATAGGGAAACCGAGCAGTACTTC; V: TRBV27; J: TRBJ2-7; size: NA; D: NA
CDR3: CSAQGQGMSEQYF; DNA: TGCAGCGCCCAAGGACAGGGGATGTCCGAGCAGTACTTC; V: TRBV29-1; J: TRBJ2-7; size: few; D: TRBD1
CDR3: CASSAFDTIYF; DNA: TGTGCCAGCAGTGCCTTTGACACCATATATTTT; V: TRBV2; J: TRBJ1-3; size: once; D: NA
CDR3: CASVSRTQNEKLFF; DNA: TGTGCCAGCGTTAGCCGAACCCAGAATGAAAAACTGTTTTTT; V: TRBV6-1; J: TRBJ1-4; size: NA; D: NA
CDR3: CASSLTRAANTEAFF; DNA: TGCGCCAGCAGCTTGACTCGGGCGGCGAACACTGAAGCTTTCTTT; V: TRBV5-1; J: TRBJ1-1; size: NA; D: NA
CDR3: CASSVRGRGDTEAFF; DNA: TGTGCCAGCTCCGTGCGGGGGCGCGGGGACACTGAAGCTTTCTTT; V: TRBV18; J: TRBJ1-1; size: NA; D: NA
CDR3: CASSRVPAGYGINEQFF; DNA: TGTGCCAGCAGCCGGGTGCCTGCAGGATACGGGATAAATGAGCAGTTCTTC; V: TRBV2; J: TRBJ2-1; size: NA; D: NA
CDR3: CASFGQLYGYTF; DNA: TGTGCCAGCTTTGGACAGCTCTATGGCTACACCTTC; V: TRBV28; J: TRBJ1-2; size: once; D: NA
CDR3: CASSRLGQGYTGELFF; DNA: TGTGCCAGCAGCCGGCTGGGGCAGGGGTACACCGGGGAGCTGTTTTTT; V: TRBV14; J: TRBJ2-2; size: NA; D: NA
CDR3: CASSPPVSGEAGELFF; DNA: TGTGCCAGCAGCCCTCCGGTTAGCGGGGAGGCCGGGGAGCTGTTTTTT; V: TRBV7-9; J: TRBJ2-2; size: NA; D: TRBD2
CDR3: CASSEPQVNTGELFF; DNA: TGTGCCAGCAGTGAACCACAAGTGAACACCGGGGAGCTGTTTTTT; V: TRBV25-1; J: TRBJ2-2; size: NA; D: NA
CDR3: CASSLGGPPANYGYTF; DNA: TGTGCCAGCAGCTTGGGCGGACCTCCAGCTAACTATGGCTACACCTTC; V: TRBV5-6; J: TRBJ1-2; size: NA; D: NA
CDR3: CAWSEPTSGYTF; DNA: TGTGCCTGGAGTGAACCTACTAGCGGCTACACCTTC; V: TRBV30; J: TRBJ1-2; size: NA; D: NA
CDR3: CASSLEGRESSPLHF; DNA: TGCGCCAGCAGCTTGGAGGGCAGGGAGTCATCACCCCTCCACTTT; V: TRBV5-1; J: TRBJ1-6; size: NA; D: NA
CDR3: CSVGFSSNQPQHF; DNA: TGCAGCGTTGGCTTCTCAAGCAATCAGCCCCAGCATTTT; V: TRBV29-1; J: TRBJ1-5; size: few; D: NA
CDR3: CASSPSGLAVQETQYF; DNA: TGTGCCAGCAGCCCGTCAGGACTAGCGGTCCAAGAGACCCAGTACTTC; V: TRBV28; J: TRBJ2-5; size: once; D: TRBD2
CDR3: CASSLVSGGYTF; DNA: TGTGCCAGCAGCTTGGTCTCGGGTGGCTACACCTTC; V: TRBV13; J: TRBJ1-2; size: NA; D: NA
CDR3: CASGFYRQPGELFF; DNA: TGTGCTAGTGGTTTTTACCGACAACCCGGGGAGCTGTTTTTT; V: TRBV12-5; J: TRBJ2-2; size: once; D: NA
CDR3: CASSAGTVNSRYGYTF; DNA: TGTGCCAGCAGCGCCGGGACAGTAAACTCTAGGTATGGCTACACCTTC; V: TRBV7-9; J: TRBJ1-2; size: NA; D: TRBD1
CDR3: CASSTDRSGELFF; DNA: TGTGCCAGCAGCACGGATAGGTCCGGGGAGCTGTTTTTT; V: TRBV27; J: TRBJ2-2; size: NA; D: NA
CDR3: CASRMRVNTEAFF; DNA: TGTGCCAGCAGGATGAGAGTGAACACTGAAGCTTTCTTT; V: TRBV6-4; J: TRBJ1-1; size: NA; D: NA
CDR3: CAISDRDYGYTF; DNA: TGTGCCATCAGTGACAGGGACTATGGCTACACCTTC; V: TRBV10-3; J: TRBJ1-2; size: few; D: NA
CDR3: CASRGDISNQPQHF; DNA: TGTGCCAGCAGGGGTGACATTAGCAATCAGCCCCAGCATTTT; V: TRBV2; J: TRBJ1-5; size: NA; D: NA
CDR3: CASQRGQGTYEQYF; DNA: TGTGCCAGCCAAAGGGGGCAGGGCACCTACGAGCAGTACTTC; V: TRBV6-5; J: TRBJ2-7; size: NA; D: TRBD1
CDR3: CAGKDQGTGELFF; DNA: TGTGCCGGCAAGGATCAGGGAACCGGGGAGCTGTTTTTT; V: TRBV6-5; J: TRBJ2-2; size: once; D: NA
CDR3: CASGLGSPFSEAFF; DNA: TGTGCTAGTGGTTTGGGGTCCCCCTTCTCTGAAGCTTTCTTT; V: TRBV12-5; J: TRBJ1-1; size: NA; D: NA
CDR3: CASSYLQGRGTEAFF; DNA: TGTGCCAGCAGCTATCTACAGGGTCGGGGGACTGAAGCTTTCTTT; V: TRBV7-9; J: TRBJ1-1; size: NA; D: NA
CDR3: CAWSLTDTQYF; DNA: TGTGCCTGGAGCCTCACAGATACGCAGTATTTT; V: TRBV30; J: TRBJ2-3; size: NA; D: NA
CDR3: CASSLVRQKETQYF; DNA: TGTGCCAGCAGCTTAGTCCGCCAGAAAGAGACCCAGTACTTC; V: TRBV11-2; J: TRBJ2-5; size: NA; D: NA
CDR3: CASSLKGDLEPARAFF; DNA: TGCGCCAGCAGCCTGAAAGGGGACCTCGAACCTGCCAGAGCTTTCTTT; V: TRBV5-1; J: TRBJ1-1; size: NA; D: NA
CDR3: CAISGPETNYGYTF; DNA: TGTGCCATCAGTGGCCCAGAGACAAACTATGGCTACACCTTC; V: TRBV10-3; J: TRBJ1-2; size: NA; D: NA
CDR3: CASSLEGGNQPQHF; DNA: TGCGCCAGCAGCTTGGAGGGCGGCAATCAGCCCCAGCATTTT; V: TRBV5-1; J: TRBJ1-5; size: NA; D: NA
CDR3: CAWSVGGNQPQHF; DNA: TGTGCCTGGAGTGTCGGAGGGAATCAGCCCCAGCATTTT; V: TRBV30; J: TRBJ1-5; size: NA; D: NA
CDR3: CASTKDSSSYNEQFF; DNA: TGTGCCAGCACCAAAGACAGCAGCTCCTACAATGAGCAGTTCTTC; V: TRBV6-5; J: TRBJ2-1; size: NA; D: NA
CDR3: CASRGDRGHQPQHF; DNA: TGTGCCAGCCGAGGGGACAGGGGCCATCAGCCCCAGCATTTT; V: TRBV2; J: TRBJ1-5; size: NA; D: TRBD1
CDR3: CASSQVWEGSYEQYF; DNA: TGTGCCAGCAGCCAAGTTTGGGAGGGCTCCTACGAGCAGTACTTC; V: TRBV4-2; J: TRBJ2-7; size: NA; D: TRBD2
CDR3: CAISESEGTAFF; DNA: TGTGCCATCAGTGAGTCGGAGGGTACAGCTTTCTTT; V: TRBV10-3; J: TRBJ1-1; size: few; D: NA
CDR3: CASSPRQGANYGYTF; DNA: TGCGCCAGCAGTCCCCGACAGGGGGCGAACTATGGCTACACCTTC; V: TRBV23-1; J: TRBJ1-2; size: once; D: TRBD1